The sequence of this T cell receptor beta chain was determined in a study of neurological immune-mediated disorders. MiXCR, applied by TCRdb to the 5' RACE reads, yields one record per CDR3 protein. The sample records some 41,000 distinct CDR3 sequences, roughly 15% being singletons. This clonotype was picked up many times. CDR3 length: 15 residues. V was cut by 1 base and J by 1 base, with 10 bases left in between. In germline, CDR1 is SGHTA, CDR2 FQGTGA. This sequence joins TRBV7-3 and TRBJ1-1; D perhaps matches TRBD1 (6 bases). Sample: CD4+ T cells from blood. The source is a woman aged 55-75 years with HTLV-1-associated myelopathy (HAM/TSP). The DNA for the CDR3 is TGTGCCAGCAGCTTAAATGCAGGGGAGAACACTGAAGCTTTCTTT. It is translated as CASSLNAGENTEAFF.